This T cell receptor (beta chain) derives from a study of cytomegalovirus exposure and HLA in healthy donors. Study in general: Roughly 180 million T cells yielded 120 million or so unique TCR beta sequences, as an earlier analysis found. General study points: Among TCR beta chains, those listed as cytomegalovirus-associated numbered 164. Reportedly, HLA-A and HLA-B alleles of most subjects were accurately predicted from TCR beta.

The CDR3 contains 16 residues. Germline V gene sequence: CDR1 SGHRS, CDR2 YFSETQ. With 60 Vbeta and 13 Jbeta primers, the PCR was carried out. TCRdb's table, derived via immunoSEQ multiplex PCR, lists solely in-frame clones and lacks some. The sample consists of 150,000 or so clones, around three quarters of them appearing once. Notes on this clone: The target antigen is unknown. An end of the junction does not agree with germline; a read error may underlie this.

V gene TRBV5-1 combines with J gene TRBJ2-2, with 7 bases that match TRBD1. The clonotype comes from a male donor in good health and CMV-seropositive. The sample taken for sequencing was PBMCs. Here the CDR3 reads CASSINVQGNPGELFF. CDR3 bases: TGCGCCAGCAGCATAAACGTACAGGGGAACCCCGGGGAGCTGTTTTTT.